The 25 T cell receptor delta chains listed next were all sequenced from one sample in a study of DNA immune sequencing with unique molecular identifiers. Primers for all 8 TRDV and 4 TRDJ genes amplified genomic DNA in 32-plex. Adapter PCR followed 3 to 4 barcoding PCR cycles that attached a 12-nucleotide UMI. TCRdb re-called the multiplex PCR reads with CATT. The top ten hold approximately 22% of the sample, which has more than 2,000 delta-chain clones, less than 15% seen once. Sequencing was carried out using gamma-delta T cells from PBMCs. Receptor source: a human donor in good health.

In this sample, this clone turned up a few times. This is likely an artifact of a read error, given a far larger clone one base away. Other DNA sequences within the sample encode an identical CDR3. CDR3 residues: CACDTLGGSSWDTRQMFF. CDR3 nucleotide sequence: TGTGCCTGTGACACCCTGGGAGGTAGCTCCTGGGACACCCGACAGATGTTTTTC. The V and J genes are TRDV2 and TRDJ3, with D perhaps matching TRDD3 (5 bases). CDR1 and CDR2 (germline): GEAIGNYY, EKD. The ends were cut back, 0 bases at V and 0 bases at J, with 11 bases in the middle. CDR3 length: 18 amino acids.

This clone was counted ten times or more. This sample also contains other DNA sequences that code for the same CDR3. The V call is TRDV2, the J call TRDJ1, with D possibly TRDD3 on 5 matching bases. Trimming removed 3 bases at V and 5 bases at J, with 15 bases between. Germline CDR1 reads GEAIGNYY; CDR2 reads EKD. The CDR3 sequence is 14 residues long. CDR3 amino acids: CACDPVGESDKLIF. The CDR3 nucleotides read TGTGCCTGTGACCCGGTTGGGGAATCAGATAAACTCATCTTT.

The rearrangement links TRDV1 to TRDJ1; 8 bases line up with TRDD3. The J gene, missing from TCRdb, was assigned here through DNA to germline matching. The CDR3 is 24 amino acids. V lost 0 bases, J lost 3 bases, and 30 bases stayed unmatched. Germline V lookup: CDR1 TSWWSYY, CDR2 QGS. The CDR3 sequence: CALGELVLRPLYWGSKTTPDKLIF. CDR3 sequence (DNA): TGTGCTCTTGGGGAACTCGTCCTACGTCCCTTGTACTGGGGGTCCAAAACTACCCCCGATAAACTCATCTTT.

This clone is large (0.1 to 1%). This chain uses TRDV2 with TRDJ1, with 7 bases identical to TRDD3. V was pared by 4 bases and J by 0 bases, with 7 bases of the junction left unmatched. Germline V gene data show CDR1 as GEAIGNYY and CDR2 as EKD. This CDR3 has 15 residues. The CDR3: CACDFVGENTDKLIF. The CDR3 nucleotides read TGTGCCTGTGATTTTGTGGGGGAAAACACCGATAAACTCATCTTT.

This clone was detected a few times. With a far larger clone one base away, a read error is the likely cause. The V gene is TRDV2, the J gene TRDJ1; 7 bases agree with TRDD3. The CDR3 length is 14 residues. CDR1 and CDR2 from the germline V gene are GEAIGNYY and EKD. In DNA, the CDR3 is TGTGCCTGTGACCCTTTGGGGGACACCGAAAAACTCATCTTT. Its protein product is CACDPLGDTEKLIF.

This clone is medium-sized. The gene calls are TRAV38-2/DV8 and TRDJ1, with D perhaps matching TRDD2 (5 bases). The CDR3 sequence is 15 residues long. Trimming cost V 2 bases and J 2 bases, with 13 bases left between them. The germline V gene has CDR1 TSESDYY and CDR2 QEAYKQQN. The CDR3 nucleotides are TGTGCTTATAGGAGTGCTTCCCCCAGTACCGATAAACTCATCTTT. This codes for CAYRSASPSTDKLIF.

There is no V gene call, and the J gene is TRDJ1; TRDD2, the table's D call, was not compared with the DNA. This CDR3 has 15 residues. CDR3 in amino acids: CALGEGLPTGLGLIF. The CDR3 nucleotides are TGTGCTCTTGGGGAAGGCCTTCCTACAGGGCTTGGCCTCATCTTT.

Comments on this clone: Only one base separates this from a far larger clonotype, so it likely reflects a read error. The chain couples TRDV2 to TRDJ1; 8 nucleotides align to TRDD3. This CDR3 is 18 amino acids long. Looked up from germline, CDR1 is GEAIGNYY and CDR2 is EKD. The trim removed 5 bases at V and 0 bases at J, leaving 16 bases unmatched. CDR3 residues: CACVPVLGANSYTDKLIF. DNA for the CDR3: TGTGCCTGTGTTCCTGTACTGGGGGCCAATAGCTACACCGATAAACTCATCTTT.

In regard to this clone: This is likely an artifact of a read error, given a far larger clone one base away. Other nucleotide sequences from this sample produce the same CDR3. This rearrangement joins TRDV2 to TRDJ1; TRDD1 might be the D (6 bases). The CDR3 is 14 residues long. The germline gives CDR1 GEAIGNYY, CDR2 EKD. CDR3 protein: CACDPIMGRNKLIF. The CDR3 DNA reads TGTGCCTGTGACCCCATTATGGGCCGAAATAAACTCATCTTC.

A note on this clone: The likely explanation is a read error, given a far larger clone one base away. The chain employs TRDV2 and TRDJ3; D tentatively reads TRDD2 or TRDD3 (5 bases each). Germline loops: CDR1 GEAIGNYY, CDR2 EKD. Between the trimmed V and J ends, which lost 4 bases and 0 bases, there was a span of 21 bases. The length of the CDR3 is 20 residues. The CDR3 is CACEHLGSSGGSWDTRQMFF. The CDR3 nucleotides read TGTGCCTGTGAACACTTGGGGTCTTCCGGGGGCTCCTGGGACACCCGACAGATGTTTTTC.

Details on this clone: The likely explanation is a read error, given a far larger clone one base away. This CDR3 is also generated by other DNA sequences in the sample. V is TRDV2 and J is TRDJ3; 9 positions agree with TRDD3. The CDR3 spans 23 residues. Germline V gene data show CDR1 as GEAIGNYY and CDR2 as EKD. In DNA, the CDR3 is TGTGCCTGTGACAGAGTAACTGGGGGACTTATCGAGCGGCGCCGAGGGGACACCCGACAGATGTTCTTC. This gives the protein CACDRVTGGLIERRRGDTRQMFF.

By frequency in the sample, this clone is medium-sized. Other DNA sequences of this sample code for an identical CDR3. The CDR3 DNA reads as TGTGCTCTTGGCGCCACTTTAGCCGGGCACAGCTTCCGACATTGTACTGGGGGTGCGTACACCGATAAACTCATCTTT. Translating it yields CALGATLAGHSFRHCTGGAYTDKLIF. The chain carries TRDV1 and TRDJ1; TRDD3 matches 8 bases. TCRdb gives no J gene; it was assigned here by matching the DNA to germline. In germline, CDR1 is TSWWSYY, CDR2 QGS. This CDR3 has 26 residues. V was clipped by 6 bases and J by 0 bases; unmatched bases: 39.

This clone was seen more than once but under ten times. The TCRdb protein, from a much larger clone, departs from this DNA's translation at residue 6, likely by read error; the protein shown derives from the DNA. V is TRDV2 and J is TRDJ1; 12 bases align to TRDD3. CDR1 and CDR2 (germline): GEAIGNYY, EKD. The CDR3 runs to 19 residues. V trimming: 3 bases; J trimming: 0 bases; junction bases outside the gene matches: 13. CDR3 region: CACDEVSTGGYPYTDKLIF. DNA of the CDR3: TGTGCCTGTGACGAGGTCTCGACTGGGGGATACCCGTACACCGATAAACTCATCTTT.

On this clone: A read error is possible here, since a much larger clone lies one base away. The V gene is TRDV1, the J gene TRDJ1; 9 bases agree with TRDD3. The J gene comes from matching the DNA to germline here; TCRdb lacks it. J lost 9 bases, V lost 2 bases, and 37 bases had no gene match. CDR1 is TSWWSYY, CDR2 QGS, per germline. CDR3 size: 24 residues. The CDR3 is CALGEEVDFLCYRSTRGYGGQLIF. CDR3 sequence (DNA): TGTGCTCTTGGGGAAGAAGTCGACTTCCTTTGTTACCGATCAACTAGGGGATACGGGGGACAACTCATCTTT.

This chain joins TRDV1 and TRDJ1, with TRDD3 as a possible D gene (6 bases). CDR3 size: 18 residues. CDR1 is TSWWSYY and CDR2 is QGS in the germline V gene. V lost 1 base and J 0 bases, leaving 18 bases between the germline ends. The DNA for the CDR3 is TGTGCTCTTGGGGAACCTCCGCCGATACGGGAGGACACCGATAAACTCATCTTT. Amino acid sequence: CALGEPPPIREDTDKLIF.

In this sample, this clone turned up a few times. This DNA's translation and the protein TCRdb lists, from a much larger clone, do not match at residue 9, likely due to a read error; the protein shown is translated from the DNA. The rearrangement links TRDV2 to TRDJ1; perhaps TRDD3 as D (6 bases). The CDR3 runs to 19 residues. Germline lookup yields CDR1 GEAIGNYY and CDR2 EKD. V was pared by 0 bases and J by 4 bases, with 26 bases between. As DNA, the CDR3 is TGTGCCTGTGACACCGTTATAGGCATTGGGGGCCCCCCAGACGATAAACTCATCTTT. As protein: CACDTVIGIGGPPDDKLIF.

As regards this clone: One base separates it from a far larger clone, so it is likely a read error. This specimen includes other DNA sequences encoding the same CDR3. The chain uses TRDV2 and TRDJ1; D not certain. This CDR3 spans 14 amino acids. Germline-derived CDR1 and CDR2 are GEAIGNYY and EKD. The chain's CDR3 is CACDPLGNTDKLIF. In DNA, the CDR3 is TGTGCCTGTGACCCACTCGGGAACACTGATAAACTCATCTTT.

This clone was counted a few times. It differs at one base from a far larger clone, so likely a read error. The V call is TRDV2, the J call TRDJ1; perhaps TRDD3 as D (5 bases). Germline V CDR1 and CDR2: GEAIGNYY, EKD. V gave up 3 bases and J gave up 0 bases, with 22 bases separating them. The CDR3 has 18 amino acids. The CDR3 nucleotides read TGTGCCTGTGACCCCGTACTGGAGGCCAATATTTACACCGATAAACTCATCTTT. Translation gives CACDPVLEANIYTDKLIF.

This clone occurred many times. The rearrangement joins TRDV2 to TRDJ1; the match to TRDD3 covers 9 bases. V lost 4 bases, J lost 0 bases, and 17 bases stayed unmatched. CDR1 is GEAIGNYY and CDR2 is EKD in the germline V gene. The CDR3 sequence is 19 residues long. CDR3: CACDHVLITGGLYTDKLIF. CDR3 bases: TGTGCCTGTGATCACGTCCTTATTACTGGGGGACTGTACACCGATAAACTCATCTTT.

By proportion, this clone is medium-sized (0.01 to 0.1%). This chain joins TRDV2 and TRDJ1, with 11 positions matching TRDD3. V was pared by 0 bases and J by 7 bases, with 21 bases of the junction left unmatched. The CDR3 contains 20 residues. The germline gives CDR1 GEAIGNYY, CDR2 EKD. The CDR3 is CACDTVPTGGYNGIEAKLIF. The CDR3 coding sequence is TGTGCCTGTGACACCGTCCCTACTGGGGGATATAATGGGATAGAAGCTAAACTCATCTTT.

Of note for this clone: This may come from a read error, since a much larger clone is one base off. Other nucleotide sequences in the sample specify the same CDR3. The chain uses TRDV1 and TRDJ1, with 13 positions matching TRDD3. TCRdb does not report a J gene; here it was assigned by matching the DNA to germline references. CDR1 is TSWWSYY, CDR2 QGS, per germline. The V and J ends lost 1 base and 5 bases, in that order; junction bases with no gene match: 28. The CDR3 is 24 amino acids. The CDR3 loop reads CALGERPSHYRLNWGIRYPDKLIF. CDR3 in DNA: TGTGCTCTTGGGGAACGCCCCTCGCACTATCGCCTAAACTGGGGGATACGATATCCTGATAAACTCATCTTT.

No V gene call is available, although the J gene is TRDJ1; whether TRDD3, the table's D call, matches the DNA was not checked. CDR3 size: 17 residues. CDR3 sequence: CALGERYPGDRADKLIF. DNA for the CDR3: TGTGCTCTTGGGGAACGGTATCCGGGGGATAGGGCCGATAAACTCATCTTT.

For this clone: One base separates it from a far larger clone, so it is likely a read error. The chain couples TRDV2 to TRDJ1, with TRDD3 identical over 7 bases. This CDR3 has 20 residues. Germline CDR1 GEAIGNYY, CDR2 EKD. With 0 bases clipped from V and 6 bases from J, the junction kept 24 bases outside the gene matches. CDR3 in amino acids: CACDTLSLLGHKRRANKLIF. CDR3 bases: TGTGCCTGTGACACCCTATCCCTACTGGGGCATAAGAGGCGGGCAAATAAACTCATCTTT.

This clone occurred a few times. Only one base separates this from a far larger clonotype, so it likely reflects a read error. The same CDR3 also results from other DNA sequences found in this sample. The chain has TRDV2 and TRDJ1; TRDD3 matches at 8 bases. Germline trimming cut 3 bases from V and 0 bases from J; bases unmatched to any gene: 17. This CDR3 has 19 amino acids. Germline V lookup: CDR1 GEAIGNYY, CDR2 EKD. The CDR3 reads CACDEISTGGYPYTDKLIF. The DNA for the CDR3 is TGTGCCTGTGACGAGATCTCGACTGGGGGTTACCCGTACACCGATAAACTCATCTTT.

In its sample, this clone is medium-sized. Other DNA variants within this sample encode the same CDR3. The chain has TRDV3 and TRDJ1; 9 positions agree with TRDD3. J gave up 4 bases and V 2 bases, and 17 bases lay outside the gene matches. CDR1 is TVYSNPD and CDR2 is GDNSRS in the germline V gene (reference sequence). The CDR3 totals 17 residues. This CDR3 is CAFFLRGYAKVGDKLIF. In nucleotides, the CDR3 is TGTGCCTTTTTCCTACGGGGATACGCTAAGGTAGGCGATAAACTCATCTTT.